Each of the 15 T cell receptor beta chains below was sequenced from the same sample in a study of T-cell memory formation after mild COVID-19 (dated by TCRdb to about 2021). Library creation used 5' RACE. Sequencing used an Illumina NovaSeq 6000. TCRdb trimmed the raw reads at Q25, called clones with MiXCR and kept productive beta chains. Each record represents a unique CDR3 protein, reported with the most common genes and DNA among its rows. Counted in this sample were about 130,000 distinct CDR3 sequences; roughly 6.2% of them appeared once. The ten largest make up roughly 2% of the sample. The sample comprised PBMCs or a T cell subset sorted from them (not recorded which). Source of these receptors: an adult woman who had mild COVID-19 (a few samples of this study predate the infection). The sample titles of this study are shuffled in the database, so cell type and time point are left out; the donor was told from shared clones.

This clonotype came up many times. V and J are TRBV5-1 and TRBJ2-7, with a tentative D call TRBD2 (6 bases). The CDR3 covers 13 residues. Germline-derived CDR1 and CDR2 are SGHRS and YFSETQ. The V gene lost 4 bases and the J gene lost 7 bases, with 15 bases spanning the gap. The CDR3 spells CASSGTSSLEQYF. CDR3 in DNA: TGCGCCAGCAGCGGGACTTCCTCTTTGGAGCAGTACTTC.

V gene TRBV3-1 combines with J gene TRBJ1-1; D not certain. The CDR3 contains 14 residues. Germline assignment: CDR1 LGHDT and CDR2 YNNKEL (reference sequence). Trimming pared 5 bases from V and 5 bases from J, leaving 15 bases between. The CDR3 protein is CASSERPGGTEAFF. CDR3 sequence (DNA): TGTGCCAGCAGCGAGAGACCGGGCGGGACTGAAGCTTTCTTT.

This clonotype came up a few times. The chain uses TRBV7-9 and TRBJ2-5; perhaps TRBD1 as D (6 bases). The CDR3 consists of 16 residues. Germline V CDR1 and CDR2: SEHNR, FQNEAQ (reference sequence). The germline V and J ends were trimmed by 7 bases and 2 bases, with 20 bases remaining between them. The CDR3: CASNTYQQGWQETQYF. DNA for the CDR3: TGTGCCAGCAATACCTACCAACAGGGTTGGCAAGAGACCCAGTACTTC.

The sample holds many counts of this clonotype. J is TRBJ2-3 and V is TRBV5-1, with 11 nucleotides matching TRBD2. The CDR3 sequence is 15 residues long. The junction had 0 bases not matched to a gene; V was cut back by 3 bases and J by 0 bases. Germline CDR1 reads SGHRS; CDR2 reads YFSETQ. The CDR3 DNA reads TGCGCCAGCAGCTGGACTAGCGGGAGCACAGATACGCAGTATTTT. Protein product: CASSWTSGSTDTQYF.

J is TRBJ1-2 and V is TRBV20-1, with a possible D match to TRBD1 (5 bases). The V gene lost 3 bases and the J gene lost 4 bases, with 15 bases spanning the gap. Germline V CDR1 and CDR2: DFQATT, SNEGSKA (reference sequence). The CDR3 runs 14 residues. For the CDR3, the DNA is TGCAGTGCTAGGGGTGGAGGGAGGGGCTATGGCTACACCTTC. It codes for CSARGGGRGYGYTF.

This clonotype was observed at least ten times. V is TRBV7-2 and J is TRBJ2-5; D might be TRBD2 (5 bases). Germline V gene sequence: CDR1 SGHTA, CDR2 FQGNSA. V lost 4 bases and J lost 5, with 14 bases in between. The CDR3 has 14 amino acids. The CDR3 region is CASSSAGWRETQYF. The CDR3 region has the DNA TGTGCCAGCAGCTCCGCGGGTTGGCGGGAGACCCAGTACTTC.

This rearrangement joins TRBV2 to TRBJ1-6, with TRBD1 identical over 7 bases. CDR1 SNHLY and CDR2 FYNNEI come from the germline V gene. This CDR3 has 13 residues. V lost 6 bases to trimming and J lost 6 bases; unmatched junction nucleotides: 2. CDR3 DNA: TGTGCCAGCAGGGCAGGGGGTAATTCACCCCTCCACTTT. The encoded protein is CASRAGGNSPLHF. The whole variable domain, remainder taken from reference TRBV2 and TRBJ1-6, is EPEVTQTPSHQVTQMGQEVILRCVPISNHLYFYWYRQILGQKVEFLVSFYNNEISEKSEIFDDQFSVERPDGSNFTLKIRSTKLEDSAMYFCASRAGGNSPLHFGNGTRLTVT.

This clonotype was detected ten times or more. The chain combines TRBV6-5 with TRBJ2-4; TRBD1 matches 8 bases. The germline CDR1 and CDR2 sequences are MNHEY and SVGAGI. The V and J ends lost 5 bases and 3 bases, in that order; junction bases with no gene match: 9. The CDR3 is 16 amino acids. The CDR3 is CASSKWTTGDKNIQYF. The DNA of the CDR3 is TGTGCCAGCAGTAAATGGACGACAGGGGACAAAAACATTCAGTACTTC.

This clonotype was detected many times. The chain employs TRBV5-1 and TRBJ2-7; 7 nucleotides match TRBD2. Germline V gene data show CDR1 as SGHRS and CDR2 as YFSETQ. The CDR3 contains 14 residues. V lost 4 bases, J lost 3 bases, and 7 bases stayed unmatched. CDR3 coding DNA: TGCGCCAGCAGCCCTCAAGCGGGGAGCTACGAGCAGTACTTC. Protein: CASSPQAGSYEQYF.

Ten or more counts support this clonotype. This rearrangement joins TRBV7-8 to TRBJ2-1, with 14 bases matching TRBD2. The V segment lost 5 bases and the J segment 7 bases; nucleotides outside the gene matches: 4. The CDR3 is 15 amino acids. Germline V gene data show CDR1 as SGHVS and CDR2 as FQNEAQ. The CDR3 DNA is TGTGCCAGCAGCAGACTAGCGGGGGGGTTGAATGAGCAGTTCTTC. Its protein product is CASSRLAGGLNEQFF.

This clonotype showed up many times. This chain connects TRBV24-1 to TRBJ2-1; D is unresolved. Germline V gene sequence: CDR1 KGHDR, CDR2 SFDVKD. This CDR3 comprises 14 residues. V was cut by 5 bases and J by 2 bases, with 9 bases left in between. CDR3 nucleotides: TGTGCCACCAGTGCGGCGCCGACCTACAATGAGCAGTTCTTC. Translating gives CATSAAPTYNEQFF.

This clonotype was found a few times. The CDR3 DNA is TGTGCCAGCAGACGAGACGGAGGAGGCTCCTACAATGAGCAGTTCTTC. It codes for CASRRDGGGSYNEQFF. This chain connects TRBV12-3 or TRBV12-4 to TRBJ2-1; D might be TRBD2 (5 bases). This CDR3 comprises 16 residues. The V and J ends lost 6 bases and 0 bases respectively, with 15 bases between them.

This clonotype was picked up a small number of times. The chain carries TRBV7-2 and TRBJ1-5; tentatively, D is TRBD1 (5 bases). Germline values: CDR1 SGHTA, CDR2 FQGNSA. Trimming took off 5 bases at V and 4 bases at J, with 9 bases between the two ends. The CDR3 covers 13 residues. The CDR3 spells CASSADINQPQHF. In DNA, the CDR3 is TGTGCCAGCAGCGCGGACATTAATCAGCCCCAGCATTTT.

At least ten counts were recorded for this clonotype. The rearrangement uses TRBV29-1 and TRBJ2-7; perhaps TRBD2 as D (6 bases). Between the trimmed V and J ends, which lost 7 bases and 4 bases, there was a span of 23 bases. The germline gives CDR1 SQVTM, CDR2 ANQGSEA. This CDR3 spans 15 amino acids. For the CDR3, the DNA is TGCAGCGCCGACGGGGGAGGAACCCCAAAATACGAGCAGTACTTC. This codes for CSADGGGTPKYEQYF.

Many counts were recorded for this clonotype. The chain combines TRBV12-3 or TRBV12-4 with TRBJ2-5, with 12 bases fitting TRBD1. Germline trimming cut 8 bases from V and 5 bases from J; bases unmatched to any gene: 3. The CDR3 runs 13 residues. CDR3 loop: CASGTGGHETQYF. CDR3 DNA sequence: TGTGCCAGCGGGACAGGGGGCCACGAGACCCAGTACTTC.